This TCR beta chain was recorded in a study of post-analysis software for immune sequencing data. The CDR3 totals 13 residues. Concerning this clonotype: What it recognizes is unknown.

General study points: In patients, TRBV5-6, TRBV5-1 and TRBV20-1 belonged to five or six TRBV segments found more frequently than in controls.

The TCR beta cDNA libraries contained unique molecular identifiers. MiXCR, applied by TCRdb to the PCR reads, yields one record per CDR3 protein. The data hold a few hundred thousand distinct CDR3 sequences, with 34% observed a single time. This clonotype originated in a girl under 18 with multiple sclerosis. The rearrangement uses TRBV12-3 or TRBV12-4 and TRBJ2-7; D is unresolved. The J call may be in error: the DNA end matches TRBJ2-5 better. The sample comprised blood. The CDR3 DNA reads TGTGCCAGCAGTAAGAGACCCGCGGAGACCCAGTACTTC. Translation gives CASSKRPAETQYF.